This T cell receptor beta chain was captured by sequencing in a study of blood T cell repertoires in COVID-19. Methods used by the authors: Counts of nucleated cells, estimated from reference gene primer amplification, were obtained. TCRdb's table, derived via immunoSEQ multiplex PCR, lists solely in-frame clones and lacks some. D and trimming were read from the DNA, whereas the V and J calls and clone size are those reported in that table. Among hundreds of thousands of clones listed, nearly 90% were seen once. This CDR3 comprises 16 residues. V was trimmed by 4 bases and J by 3 bases, leaving 18 bases between them. Germline-derived CDR1 and CDR2 are SGHRS and YFSETQ.

The specimen was PBMCs or T cells enriched from blood (not recorded which). The chain carries TRBV5-1 and TRBJ2-3, with D possibly matching TRBD1 (6 bases). The source is a woman between 18 and 29 years old with acute COVID-19. The CDR3 reads CASSRLQRQGTDTQYF. Written as DNA, the CDR3 is TGCGCCAGCAGCCGCCTTCAGCGCCAGGGGACAGATACGCAGTATTTT.